One T cell receptor (beta chain) is described in this entry. The sample comes from a study of blood T cell repertoires in COVID-19. The assay was immunoSEQ multiplex PCR, and TCRdb's table has in-frame clones only and misses some. The profile shows 97,000 or so clones, 79% of them singletons. The V end lost 3 bases, the J end lost 6 bases, and 12 bases lay between the germline ends. The CDR3 contains 12 residues. Germline V lookup: CDR1 SQVTM, CDR2 ANQGSEA. Sequencing was performed on peripheral blood. V usage is TRBV29-1 and J usage is TRBJ2-7; no clear D gene. This sequence was found in a woman aged 80 or over with active or convalescent COVID-19. CDR3 in amino acids: CSVDPGAGEQYF. In DNA, the CDR3 is TGCAGCGTTGACCCAGGCGCAGGCGAGCAGTACTTC.